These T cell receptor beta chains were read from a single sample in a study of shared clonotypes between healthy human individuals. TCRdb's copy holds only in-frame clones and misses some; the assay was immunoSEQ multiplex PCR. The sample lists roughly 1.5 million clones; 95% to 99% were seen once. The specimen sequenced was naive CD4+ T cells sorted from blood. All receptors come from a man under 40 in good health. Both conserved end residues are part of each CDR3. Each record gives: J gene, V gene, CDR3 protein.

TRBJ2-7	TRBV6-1	CASSEFTGLGEQYF
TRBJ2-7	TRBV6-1	CASSHPGGEQYF
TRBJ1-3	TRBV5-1	CASSTTGVGNTIYF
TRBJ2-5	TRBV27	CASSFGAIQETQYF
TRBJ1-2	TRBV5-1	CASSLGVAQGMGYTF
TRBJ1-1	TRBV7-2	CASSLDAYGGRNREAFF
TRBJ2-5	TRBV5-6	CASRLDRRYQETQYF
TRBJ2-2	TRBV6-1	CASSALLTGVSTGELFF
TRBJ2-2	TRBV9	CASSDRTGELFF
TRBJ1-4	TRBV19	CASKGANKGYATNEKLFF
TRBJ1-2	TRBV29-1	CSVEGTGRYGYTF
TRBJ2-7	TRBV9	CASSVASGKYEQYF
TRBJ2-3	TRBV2	CASSRAGGEDTQYF
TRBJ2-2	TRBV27	CASSLRSQQGARNTGELFF
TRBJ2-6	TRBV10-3	CAISEHETGANVLTF
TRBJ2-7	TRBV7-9	CASSRRSYEQYF
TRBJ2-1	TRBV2	CASSEIAGALGEQFF
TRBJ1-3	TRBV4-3	CASSQGASGSLSTIYF
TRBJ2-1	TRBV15	CATGVKGPAPYNEQFF
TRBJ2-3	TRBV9	CASSGHSYGGDTQYF
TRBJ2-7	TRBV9	CASSVGTGVYEQYF
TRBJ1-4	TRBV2	CASSIQGVEKLFF
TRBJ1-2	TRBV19	CASRSPRSGDGYTF
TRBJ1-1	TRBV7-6	CASSPLGGTEAFF
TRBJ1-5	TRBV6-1	CASRIDRGGNQPQHF
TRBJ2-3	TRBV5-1	CASSLASGRGDTQYF
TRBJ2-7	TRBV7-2	CASSSRLAANYEQYF
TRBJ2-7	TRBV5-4	CASSPGGSGSYEQYF
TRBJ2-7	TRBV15	CATSSYRDRFSYEQYF
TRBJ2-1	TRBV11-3	CASSIRGVSSYNEQFF
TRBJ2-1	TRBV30	CAWSWDKSEQFF
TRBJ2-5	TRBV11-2	CASSLISRLADQETQYF
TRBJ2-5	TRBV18	CASRTPARQTQYF
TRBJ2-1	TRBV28	CASSLGRFEFSEQFF
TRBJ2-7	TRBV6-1	CASSPGVEQYF
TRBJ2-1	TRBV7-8	CASRHGLEGNEQFF
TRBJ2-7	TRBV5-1	CASSLDSPYEQYF
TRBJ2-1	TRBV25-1	CASSARRIRGGNEQFF
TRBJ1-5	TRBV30	CAWNRVGSNQPQHF
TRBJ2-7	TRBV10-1	CASSERTGPYEQYF
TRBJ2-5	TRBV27	CASSLSFRGFPETQYF
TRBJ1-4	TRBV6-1	CASSRTGNEKLFF
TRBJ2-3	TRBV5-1	CASSQNVAGITDTQYF
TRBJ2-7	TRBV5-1	CASSFARSTYEQYF
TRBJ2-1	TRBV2	CASTNPLILNEQFF